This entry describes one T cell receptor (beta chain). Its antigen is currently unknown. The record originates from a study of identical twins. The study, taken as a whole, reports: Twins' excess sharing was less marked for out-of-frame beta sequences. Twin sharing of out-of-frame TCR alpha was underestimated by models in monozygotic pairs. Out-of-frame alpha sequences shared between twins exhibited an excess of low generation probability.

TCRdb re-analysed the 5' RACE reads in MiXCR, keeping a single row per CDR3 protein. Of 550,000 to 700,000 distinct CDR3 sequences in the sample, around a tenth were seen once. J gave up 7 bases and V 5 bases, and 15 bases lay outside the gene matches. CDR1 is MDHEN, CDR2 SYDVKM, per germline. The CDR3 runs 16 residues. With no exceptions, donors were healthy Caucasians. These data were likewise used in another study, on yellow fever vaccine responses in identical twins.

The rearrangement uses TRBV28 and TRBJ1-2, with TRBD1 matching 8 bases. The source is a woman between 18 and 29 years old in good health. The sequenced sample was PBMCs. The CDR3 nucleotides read TGTGCCAGCAGTCTTGGACGGTCTGGACAGGGCCCTGGCTACACCTTC. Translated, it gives CASSLGRSGQGPGYTF.